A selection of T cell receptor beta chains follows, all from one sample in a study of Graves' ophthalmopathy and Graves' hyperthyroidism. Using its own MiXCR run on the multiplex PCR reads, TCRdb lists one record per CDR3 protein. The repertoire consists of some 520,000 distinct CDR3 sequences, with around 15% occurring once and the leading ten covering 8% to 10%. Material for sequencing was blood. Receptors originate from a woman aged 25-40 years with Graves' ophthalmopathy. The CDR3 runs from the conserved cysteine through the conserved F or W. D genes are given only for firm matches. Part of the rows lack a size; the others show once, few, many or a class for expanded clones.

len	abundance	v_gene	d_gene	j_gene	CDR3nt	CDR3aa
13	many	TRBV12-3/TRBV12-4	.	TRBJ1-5	TGTGCCAGCAGCAGCACAAGAAATCAGCCCCAGCATTTT	CASSSTRNQPQHF
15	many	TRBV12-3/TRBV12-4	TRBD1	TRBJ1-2	TGTGCCAGCAGTCCCCAGACAGGGTGGAGTGGAGGCTACACCTTC	CASSPQTGWSGGYTF
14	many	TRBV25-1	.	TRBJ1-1	TGTGCCAGCAGTGTCGGACACAGGAACACTGAAGCTTTCTTT	CASSVGHRNTEAFF
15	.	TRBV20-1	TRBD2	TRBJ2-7	TGCAGTGCTATGAGCGGGGGGTCGAGCTCCTACGAGCAGTACTTC	CSAMSGGSSSYEQYF
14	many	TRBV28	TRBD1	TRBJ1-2	TGTGCCAGCAGTAAGGGGGACAGGGTCTATGGCTACACCTTC	CASSKGDRVYGYTF
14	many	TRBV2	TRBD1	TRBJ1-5	TGTGCCAGCAGGGGACAGGGGGCCCAGCAGCCCCAGCATTTT	CASRGQGAQQPQHF
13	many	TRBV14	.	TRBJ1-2	TGTGCCAGCAGCCAAGCAGTTAACTATGGCTACACCTTC	CASSQAVNYGYTF
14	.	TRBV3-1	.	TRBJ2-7	TGTGCCAGCAGCCCAGGAGAGTGGGGCCGCGAGCAGTACTTC	CASSPGEWGREQYF
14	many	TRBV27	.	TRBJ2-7	TGTGCCAGCAGTTCACAGGGCATATTCTACGAGCAGTACTTC	CASSSQGIFYEQYF
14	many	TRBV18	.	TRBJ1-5	TGTGCCAGCTCACCACCACCGGGGAATCAGCCCCAGCATTTT	CASSPPPGNQPQHF
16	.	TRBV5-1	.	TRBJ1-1	TGCGCCAGCAGCTTGGGGGCGTGGGGATTGATCACTGAAGCTTTCTTT	CASSLGAWGLITEAFF
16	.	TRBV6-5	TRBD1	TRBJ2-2	TGTGCCAGCAGTTTTCCGGGACAGGGGCGCACCGGGGAGCTGTTTTTT	CASSFPGQGRTGELFF
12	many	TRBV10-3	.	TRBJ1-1	TGTGCCATCAGTGACAGGGCCACTGAAGCTTTCTTT	CAISDRATEAFF
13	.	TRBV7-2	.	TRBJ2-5	TGTGCCAGCAGCGAACCCCTACGAAAGACCCAGTACTTC	CASSEPLRKTQYF
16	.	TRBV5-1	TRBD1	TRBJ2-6	TGCGCCAGCAGCATTAGAGGGGGCGCTGGGGCCAACGTCCTGACTTTC	CASSIRGGAGANVLTF
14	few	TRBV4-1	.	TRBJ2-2	TGCGCCAGCAGCGGGACACAGAACACCGGGGAGCTGTTTTTT	CASSGTQNTGELFF
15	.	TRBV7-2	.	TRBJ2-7	TGTGCCAGCAGCCCGGATCGAGGGACGGTCTACGAGCAGTACTTC	CASSPDRGTVYEQYF
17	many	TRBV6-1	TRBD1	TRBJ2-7	TGTGCCAGCAGTGGGAGGACAGGTGCGATGGAAAACTACGAGCAGTACTTC	CASSGRTGAMENYEQYF
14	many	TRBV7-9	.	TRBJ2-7	TGTGCCAGCAGCTTATCTAAGGGAATCTACGAGCAGTACTTC	CASSLSKGIYEQYF
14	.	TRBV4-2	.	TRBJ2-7	TGTGCCAGCAGCTCCACGGCCCTAGAGTTAGAGCAGTACTTC	CASSSTALELEQYF
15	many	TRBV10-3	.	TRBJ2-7	TGTGCCATCAGTGGGGACGGTAGTCCCTTCTACGAGCAGTACTTC	CAISGDGSPFYEQYF
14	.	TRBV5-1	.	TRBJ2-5	TGCGCCAGCAGCTTCCGGGACCCCCAAGAGACCCAGTACTTC	CASSFRDPQETQYF
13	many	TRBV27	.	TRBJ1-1	TGTGCCAGCAGTTTGGGAGGGAGGGGTGAAGCTTTCTTT	CASSLGGRGEAFF
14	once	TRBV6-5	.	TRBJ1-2	TGTGCCAGCAGTTACGGGGGAGGTGACTATGGCTACACCTTC	CASSYGGGDYGYTF
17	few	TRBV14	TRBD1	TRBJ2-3	TGTGCCAGCAGCCAAGATTGGGGACAGGGCCTTTACTATACGCAGTATTTT	CASSQDWGQGLYYTQYF
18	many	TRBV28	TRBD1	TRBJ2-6	TGTGCCAGCAGCCTTGTAGGGACAGGAGTAGCTGGGGCCAACGTCCTGACTTTC	CASSLVGTGVAGANVLTF
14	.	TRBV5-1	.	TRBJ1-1	TGCGCCAGCAACTTGTCCGGGGCGAACTCTGAAGCTTTCTTT	CASNLSGANSEAFF
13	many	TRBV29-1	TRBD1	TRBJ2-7	TGCAGCGCAAGACAGGGGCCTCTTTACGAGCAGTACTTC	CSARQGPLYEQYF
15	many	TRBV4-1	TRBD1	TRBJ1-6	TGCGCCAGCAGCCAAGATACACAGGGGGCTCTCCTCCTCCACTTT	CASSQDTQGALLLHF
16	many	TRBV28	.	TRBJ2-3	TGTGCCAGCAGCCCGTCCTTGGGGATGGGACCAGATACGCAGTATTTT	CASSPSLGMGPDTQYF
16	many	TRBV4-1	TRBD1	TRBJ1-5	TGCGCCAGCAGCCAATACCGGGACAGGACGAGGCAGCCCCAGCATTTT	CASSQYRDRTRQPQHF
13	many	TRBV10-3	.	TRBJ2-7	TGTGCCATTAAGGACCCGCAGTGGTACGAGCAGTACTTC	CAIKDPQWYEQYF
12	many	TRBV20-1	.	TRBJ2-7	TGCAGTGCTAGCCTCGACTGGGGGGGGCCAACGTTC	CSASLDWGGPTF
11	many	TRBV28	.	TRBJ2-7	TGTGCCAGCAGTTTAGAGGGCCGGCAGTACTTC	CASSLEGRQYF
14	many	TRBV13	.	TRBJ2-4	TGTGCCAGCAGCTACCCGGAGGGTAGGCACATTCAGTACTTC	CASSYPEGRHIQYF
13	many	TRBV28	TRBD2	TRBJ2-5	TGTGCCAGCACCCGAAGCGGGACTGAGACCCAGTACTTC	CASTRSGTETQYF
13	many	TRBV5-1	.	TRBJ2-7	TGCGCCAGCAGCTTGGTAGATCGCTACGAGCAGTACTTC	CASSLVDRYEQYF
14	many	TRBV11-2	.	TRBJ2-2	TGTGCCAGCAGCGTCCAGCTCAGTCCGGGGGAGCTGTTTTTT	CASSVQLSPGELFF
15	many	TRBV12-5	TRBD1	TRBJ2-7	TGTGCTAGTGGTTCCCCCCGGGACAGGGGGGGCGAGCAGTACTTC	CASGSPRDRGGEQYF
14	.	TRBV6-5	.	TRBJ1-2	TGTGCCAGCAGTTACGGTGGAGGGGCAGATGGCTACACCTTC	CASSYGGGADGYTF
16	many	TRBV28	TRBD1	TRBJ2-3	TGTGCCAGCAGTTTCCGAGACAGGGGGCACACAGATACGCAGTATTTT	CASSFRDRGHTDTQYF
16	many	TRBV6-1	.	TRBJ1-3	TGTGCCAGCAGTGAAGCGCGGGGGGCAGCTGGAAACACCATATATTTT	CASSEARGAAGNTIYF
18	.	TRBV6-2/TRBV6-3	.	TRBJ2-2	TGTGCCAGCAGTTACTCGAGATATGGGATATCGAGTACCGGGGAGCTGTTTTTT	CASSYSRYGISSTGELFF
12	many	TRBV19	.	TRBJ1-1	TGTGCCAGTAGCTTTCTAGACACTGAAGCTTTCTTT	CASSFLDTEAFF
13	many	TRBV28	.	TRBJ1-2	TGTGCCAGCAGTCTCCCAGGTCAGGGTGGCTACACCTTC	CASSLPGQGGYTF
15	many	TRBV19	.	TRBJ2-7	TGTGCCAGTAGTATAGCCCGAGGACTATTGCACGAGCAGTACTTC	CASSIARGLLHEQYF
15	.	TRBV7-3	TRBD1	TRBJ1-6	TGTGCCAGCACCTCCTCAGGGACAGAATATTCACCCCTCCACTTT	CASTSSGTEYSPLHF
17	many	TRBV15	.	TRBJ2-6	TGTGCCACCAGCAGAGATCTGGTAGGGACTGGGGCCAACGTCCTGACTTTC	CATSRDLVGTGANVLTF
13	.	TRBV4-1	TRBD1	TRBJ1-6	TGCGCCAGAACAGGGGCAATCAATTCACCCCTCCACTTT	CARTGAINSPLHF
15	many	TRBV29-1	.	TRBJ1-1	TGCAGCGCCTATCGTAGGGCTCGCATGAACACTGAAGCTTTCTTT	CSAYRRARMNTEAFF
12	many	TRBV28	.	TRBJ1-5	TGTGCCAGCAGTTTCAATCCCCAGCCCCAGCATTTT	CASSFNPQPQHF
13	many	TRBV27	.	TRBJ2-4	TGTGCCAGCAGTTTAGACAGCAAAAACATTCAGTACTTC	CASSLDSKNIQYF
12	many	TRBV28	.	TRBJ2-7	TGTGCCAGCAGTCATCAGGGGAACGAGCAGTACTTC	CASSHQGNEQYF
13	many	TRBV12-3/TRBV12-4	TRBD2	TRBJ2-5	TGTGCCAGCAGTTCCTGGGGGGGTCAGACCCAGTACTTC	CASSSWGGQTQYF
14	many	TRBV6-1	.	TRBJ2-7	TGTGCCAGCAGTGAACAACAAGGAGTGTACGAGCAGTACTTC	CASSEQQGVYEQYF
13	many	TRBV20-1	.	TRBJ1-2	TGCAGTGCTACAGGGGAGTTCAACTATGGCTACACCTTC	CSATGEFNYGYTF
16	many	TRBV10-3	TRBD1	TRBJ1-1	TGTGCCATCAGTGCCCAGGGGGTGGCCTTGAACACTGAAGCTTTCTTT	CAISAQGVALNTEAFF
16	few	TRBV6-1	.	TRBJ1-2	TGTGCCAGCACTCCCCGGACGAGTTGGGGTGCAAATGGCTACACCTTC	CASTPRTSWGANGYTF
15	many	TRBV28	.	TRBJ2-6	TGTGCCAGCACCTCCCCGGGTTCATGGGCCAACGTCCTGACTTTC	CASTSPGSWANVLTF